Listed here are 26 T cell receptor beta chains from one sample, sequenced in a study of patients with pleural tuberculosis. Each CDR3 protein gets one entry after TCRdb re-called the reads with MiXCR. This table has around 50,000 distinct CDR3 sequences, less than 9.5% appearing once. Receptor source: a human donor with pleural tuberculosis.

This clonotype was seen at least ten times. The chain recombines TRBV3-1 with TRBJ1-1; weak D call: TRBD1 (5 bases). V was pared by 4 bases and J by 10 bases, with 16 bases between. The CDR3 runs to 13 residues. In germline, CDR1 is LGHDT, CDR2 YNNKEL (reference sequence). The CDR3 is CASSLDSGRGAFF. CDR3 nucleotide sequence: TGTGCCAGCAGCCTTGACAGTGGACGTGGAGCTTTCTTT.

Notes on this clonotype: The junction departs from the called germline gene at one end, perhaps through a read error. This chain joins TRBV6-1 and TRBJ2-5; D ambiguous. Germline V gene data show CDR1 as MNHNS and CDR2 as SASEGT. The CDR3 has 13 amino acids. In DNA, the CDR3 is TGTGCCAGCGGCCGCGGACCCCAAGAGACCCAGCACTTC. This gives the protein CASGRGPQETQHF.

Relative to its sample, this clonotype is medium-sized. The chain joins TRBV7-6 to TRBJ2-1; D is possibly TRBD1 (6 bases). CDR3 length: 11 amino acids. Germline V CDR1 and CDR2: SGHVS, FNYEAQ. The V end was cut by 5 bases, the J end by 10 bases, with 9 bases between. The CDR3 region is CASSPGTEQFF. The DNA for the CDR3 is TGTGCCAGCAGCCCAGGGACAGAGCAGTTCTTC.

Ten or more counts support this clonotype. This chain uses TRBV20-1 with TRBJ2-7, with 8 bases aligning to TRBD2. This CDR3 has 16 amino acids. Germline CDR1 is DFQATT and CDR2 is SNEGSKA (reference sequence). With 0 bases clipped from V and 7 bases from J, the junction kept 14 bases outside the gene matches. The CDR3 DNA follows: TGCAGTGCTAGAGATCTCTTCCGGGAGGGCCCGAGGGAGCAGTACTTC. It codes for CSARDLFREGPREQYF.

This clonotype occurred many times. V gene TRBV24-1 combines with J gene TRBJ2-2; TRBD2 matches 10 bases. CDR1 and CDR2 from the germline V gene are KGHDR and SFDVKD. The V gene end was trimmed by 10 bases and the J gene end by 1 base; junction bases not matched to a gene: 2. The CDR3 covers 14 residues. The CDR3 is CATRTSGNTGELFF. CDR3 in DNA: TGTGCCACGCGGACTAGCGGGAACACCGGGGAGCTGTTTTTT.

This clonotype was recorded once. This rearrangement joins TRBV18 to TRBJ1-1; D is possibly TRBD1 (6 bases). The germline CDR1 and CDR2 sequences are KGHSH and LQKENI. Trimming cost V 3 bases and J 8 bases, with 13 bases left between them. CDR3 length: 13 amino acids. The CDR3 loop reads CASSPQGTGEAFF. The CDR3 nucleotides are TGTGCCAGCTCACCCCAGGGGACGGGAGAAGCTTTCTTT. Using reference TRBV18 and TRBJ1-1 for the parts outside the CDR3, the full variable domain is NAGVMQNPRHLVRRRGQEARLRCSPMKGHSHVYWYRQLPEEGLKFMVYLQKENIIDESGMPKERFSAEFPKEGPSILRIQQVVRGDSAAYFCASSPQGTGEAFFGQGTRLTVV.

At least ten counts were recorded for this clonotype. The chain is built from TRBV5-1 and TRBJ2-7, with D unresolved. In germline, CDR1 is SGHRS, CDR2 YFSETQ. The CDR3 has 12 amino acids. V gave up 3 bases and J gave up 4 bases, with 8 bases separating them. The CDR3 loop reads CASSSNGYEQYF. The CDR3 DNA is TGCGCCAGCAGCTCCAACGGGTACGAGCAGTACTTC.

A remark on this clonotype: This may be a read error: a much more frequent sequence differs by one nucleotide. The rearrangement joins TRBV20-1 to TRBJ2-7; no clear D. Germline V gene sequence: CDR1 DFQATT, CDR2 SNEGSKA (reference sequence). The V end was cut by 0 bases, the J end by 2 bases, with 11 bases between. The CDR3 runs 14 residues. The chain's CDR3 is CSARDSSRTYEQYF. In DNA, the CDR3 is TGCAGTGCTAGAGATTCAAGCAGAACCTACGAGCAGTACTTC.

The sample holds many counts of this clonotype. The chain carries TRBV14 and TRBJ2-1, with TRBD2 identical over 8 bases. Germline CDR1 reads SGHDN; CDR2 reads FVKESK. The CDR3 has 14 residues. J was trimmed by 7 bases and V by 4 bases; bases with no gene match: 6. The CDR3 loop is CASSPRTSSNEQFF. The CDR3 nucleotides are TGTGCCAGCAGCCCCAGGACTAGCAGTAATGAGCAGTTCTTC.

This clonotype was found many times. The CDR3 sequence: CSATRTNEQFF. CDR3 nucleotide sequence: TGCAGTGCTACTAGGACAAATGAGCAGTTCTTC. This chain links TRBV20-1 with TRBJ2-1; tentative D call: TRBD1 (5 bases). CDR3 size: 11 residues. Germline V lookup: CDR1 DFQATT, CDR2 SNEGSKA (reference sequence). The V gene lost 4 bases and the J gene lost 7 bases, with 8 bases spanning the gap.

This clonotype was counted only a few times. This rearrangement joins TRBV3-1 to TRBJ1-1; D is uncertain. The CDR3 runs to 15 residues. Per germline, CDR1 LGHDT and CDR2 YNNKEL (reference sequence). V was shortened by 4 bases and J by 6 bases, with 18 bases between the two germline ends. CDR3 sequence: CASSPRTGYFPEAFF. The DNA for the CDR3 is TGTGCCAGCAGCCCCCGGACGGGGTATTTTCCTGAAGCTTTCTTT.

This clonotype was counted many times. The chain couples TRBV12-3 or TRBV12-4 to TRBJ2-1; D gene uncertain. This CDR3 is built from 13 residues. Trimming removed 3 bases at V and 8 bases at J, with 11 bases between. CDR3 loop: CASSFGPDDEQFF. The DNA for the CDR3 is TGTGCCAGCAGTTTTGGTCCCGACGATGAGCAGTTCTTC.

This clonotype was seen many times. J is TRBJ1-1 and V is TRBV11-2; 7 nucleotides agree with TRBD1. Trimming at V came to 0 bases and at J to 5 bases, leaving 6 bases not matched to a gene. CDR3 length: 15 amino acids. Germline CDR1 is SGHAT and CDR2 is FQNNGV. The CDR3 spells CASSLDRTGWTEAFF. CDR3 bases: TGTGCCAGCAGCTTAGATAGGACAGGTTGGACTGAAGCTTTCTTT.

This clonotype has a count of ten or more. V is TRBV10-2 and J is TRBJ1-2; 7 bases line up with TRBD1. Germline CDR1 and CDR2: WSHSY and SAAADI. The CDR3 consists of 14 residues. J lost 0 bases, V lost 2 bases, and 0 bases had no gene match. The CDR3, as DNA: TGCGCCAGCAGTGAGGGACAGGCTAACTATGGCTACACCTTC. The encoded protein is CASSEGQANYGYTF.

This clonotype was counted ten times or more. V usage is TRBV5-1 and J usage is TRBJ2-3; D not certain. Germline V CDR1 and CDR2: SGHRS, YFSETQ. The CDR3 contains 15 residues. The V end lost 0 bases, the J end lost 3 bases, and 11 bases lay between the germline ends. CDR3 nucleotide sequence: TGCGCCAGCAGCTTGGCCGGGCTCGTAACAGATACGCAGTATTTT. Protein: CASSLAGLVTDTQYF.

This clonotype is classed as medium-sized. The chain recombines TRBV6-1 with TRBJ1-5; no reliable D call. V was clipped by 3 bases and J by 7 bases, with 10 bases between them. The CDR3 is 13 residues long. Looked up from germline, CDR1 is MNHNS and CDR2 is SASEGT. The DNA of the CDR3 is TGTGCCAGCAGTGAGAGAGGAGACCAGCCCCAGCATTTT. The encoded protein is CASSERGDQPQHF.

There are many counts of this clonotype. The V and J genes are TRBV6-1 and TRBJ2-7, with D tentatively TRBD2 (6 bases). Germline CDR1 is MNHNS and CDR2 is SASEGT. The CDR3 is 14 amino acids. V was clipped by 4 bases and J by 4 bases, with 14 bases between them. CDR3 nucleotides: TGTGCCAGCAGTGGGACTAACACCCGATACGAGCAGTACGTC. This codes for CASSGTNTRYEQYV.

There are many counts of this clonotype. This rearrangement joins TRBV4-2 to TRBJ1-1, with 8 bases that match TRBD1. This CDR3 has 15 residues. V was pared by 3 bases and J by 1 base, with 4 bases of the junction left unmatched. Germline V CDR1 and CDR2: LGHNA, YNFKEQ. The CDR3 nucleotides read TGTGCCAGCAGCCAGACTACAGGGGGGAACACTGAAGCTTTCTTT. It translates to CASSQTTGGNTEAFF.

This clonotype was counted at least ten times. This rearrangement joins TRBV20-1 to TRBJ2-2; D is ambiguous. This CDR3 region has 13 residues. Looked up from germline, CDR1 is DFQATT and CDR2 is SNEGSKA (reference sequence). V dropped 3 bases and J dropped 2 bases, with 7 bases sitting between them. This CDR3 is CSASNPNTGELFF. The CDR3, as DNA: TGCAGTGCTAGTAACCCAAACACCGGGGAGCTGTTTTTT.

This clonotype was seen a handful of times. The gene calls are TRBV19 and TRBJ1-2; possible D gene TRBD1, 6 bases. CDR1 is LNHDA and CDR2 is SQIVND in the germline V gene (reference sequence). V lost 3 bases, J lost 3 bases, and 23 bases lay in between. The CDR3 runs 18 residues. Written as DNA, the CDR3 is TGTGCCAGTAGTATTGATTTGATGACCAGGGGCCCCGACTATGGCTACACCTTC. This gives the protein CASSIDLMTRGPDYGYTF.

Many counts were recorded for this clonotype. The rearrangement uses TRBV11-1 and TRBJ1-4; 10 nucleotides align to TRBD1. This CDR3 is built from 16 residues. Looked up from germline, CDR1 is SGHAT and CDR2 is FQDESV (reference sequence). V lost 6 bases to trimming and J lost 2 bases; unmatched junction nucleotides: 6. In DNA form, the CDR3 reads TGTGCCAGCAGTCCGGGACAGGGGCAGACTAATGAAAAACTGTTTTTT. Its translation is CASSPGQGQTNEKLFF.

This clonotype has ten or more counts. The rearrangement joins TRBV7-2 to TRBJ2-5; D is undetermined. There are 14 residues in the CDR3. The V gene's germline CDR1 is SGHTA and CDR2 FQGNSA. Trimming took 0 bases from V and 4 from J, leaving 9 bases between them. CDR3 coding DNA: TGTGCCAGCAGCTTAGCCGGCTACCGAGAGACCCAGTACTTC. Amino acids: CASSLAGYRETQYF.

This clonotype came up many times. CDR3 in DNA: TGCAGTGCTAGAGATCGGGCAGGAAGAAATCAGCCCCAGCATTTT. It encodes CSARDRAGRNQPQHF. The V call is TRBV20-1, the J call TRBJ1-5, with no clear D. With 0 bases removed from V and 4 bases from J, the gap between germline ends came to 13 bases. CDR1 DFQATT and CDR2 SNEGSKA come from the germline V gene (reference sequence). The CDR3 sequence is 15 residues long.

This clonotype was seen repeatedly, ten times or more. The chain uses TRBV28 and TRBJ1-2, with 7 positions matching TRBD1. With 5 bases clipped from V and 4 bases from J, the junction kept 4 bases outside the gene matches. This CDR3 comprises 13 residues. CDR1 and CDR2 from the germline V gene are MDHEN and SYDVKM. CDR3 protein: CASSAGQLYGYTF. As DNA, the CDR3 is TGTGCCAGCAGTGCGGGACAGCTCTATGGCTACACCTTC.

There are a few counts of this clonotype. This chain connects TRBV11-2 to TRBJ2-3; TRBD2 aligns across 8 bases. V gave up 3 bases and J gave up 1 base; unmatched junction bases: 3. Germline-derived CDR1 and CDR2 are SGHAT and FQNNGV. The CDR3 runs 15 residues. The DNA of the CDR3 is TGTGCCAGCAGCTTCGGTAGCGGGGGCACAGATACGCAGTATTTT. This sequence encodes CASSFGSGGTDTQYF.

This clonotype occurred a few times. The chain carries TRBV28 and TRBJ1-1, with 9 bases identical to TRBD1. The CDR3 length is 14 residues. Germline CDR1 reads MDHEN; CDR2 reads SYDVKM. The trim removed 5 bases at V and 5 bases at J, leaving 6 bases unmatched. The DNA for the CDR3 is TGTGCCAGCAGTCCGGACAGGGGAAGGACTGAAGCTTTCTTT. The encoded protein is CASSPDRGRTEAFF.